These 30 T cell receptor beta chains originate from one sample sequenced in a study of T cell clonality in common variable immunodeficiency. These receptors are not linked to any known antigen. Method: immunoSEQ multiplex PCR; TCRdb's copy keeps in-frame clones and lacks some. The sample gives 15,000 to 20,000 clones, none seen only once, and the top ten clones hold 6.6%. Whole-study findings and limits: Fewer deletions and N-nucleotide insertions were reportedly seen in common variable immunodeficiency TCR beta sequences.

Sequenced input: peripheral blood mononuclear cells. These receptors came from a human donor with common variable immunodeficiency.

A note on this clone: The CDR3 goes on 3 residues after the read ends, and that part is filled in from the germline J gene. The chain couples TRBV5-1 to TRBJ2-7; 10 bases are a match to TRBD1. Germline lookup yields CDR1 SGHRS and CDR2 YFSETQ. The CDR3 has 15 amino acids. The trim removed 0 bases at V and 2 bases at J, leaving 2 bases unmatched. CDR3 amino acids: CASSLGQGATYEQYF. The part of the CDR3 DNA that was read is TGCGCCAGCAGCTTGGGACAGGGGGCAACCTACGAG. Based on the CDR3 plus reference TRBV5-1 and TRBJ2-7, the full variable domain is KAGVTQTPRYLIKTRGQQVTLSCSPISGHRSVSWYQQTPGQGLQFLFEYFSETQRNKGNFPGRFSGRQFSNSRSEMNVSTLELGDSALYLCASSLGQGATYEQYFGPGTRLTVT.

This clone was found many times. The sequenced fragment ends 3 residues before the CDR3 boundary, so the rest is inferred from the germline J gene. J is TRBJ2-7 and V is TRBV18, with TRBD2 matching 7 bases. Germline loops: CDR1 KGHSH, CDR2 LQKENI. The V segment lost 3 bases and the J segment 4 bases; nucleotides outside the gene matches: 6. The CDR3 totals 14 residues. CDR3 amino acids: CASSPPGGLYEQYF. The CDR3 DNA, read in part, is TGTGCCAGCTCACCTCCGGGAGGACTTTACGAG.

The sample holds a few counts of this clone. The sequenced part of the CDR3 DNA is TGCAGTGCTGACGCCTCGGGGGACGAG. Its protein is CSADASGDE. The full CDR3 is CSADASGDEQYF. V usage is TRBV20-1 and J usage is TRBJ2-7; D may be TRBD2 (6 bases). The sequence runs out 3 residues before the end of the CDR3; the remainder is reconstructed from the germline J gene. The germline V gene encodes CDR1 DFQATT and CDR2 SNEGSKA (reference sequence). The CDR3 length is 12 residues. V lost 5 bases to trimming and J lost 5 bases, with 13 bases between them.

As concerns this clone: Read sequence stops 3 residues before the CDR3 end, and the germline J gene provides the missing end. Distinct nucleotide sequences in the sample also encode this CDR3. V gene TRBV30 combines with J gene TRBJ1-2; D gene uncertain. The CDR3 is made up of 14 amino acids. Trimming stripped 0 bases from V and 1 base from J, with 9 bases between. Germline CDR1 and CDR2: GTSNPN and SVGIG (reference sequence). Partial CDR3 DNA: TGTGCCTGGAGTGTACTAGGGATTAACTATGGC. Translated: CAWSVLGINYG. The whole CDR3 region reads CAWSVLGINYGYTF.

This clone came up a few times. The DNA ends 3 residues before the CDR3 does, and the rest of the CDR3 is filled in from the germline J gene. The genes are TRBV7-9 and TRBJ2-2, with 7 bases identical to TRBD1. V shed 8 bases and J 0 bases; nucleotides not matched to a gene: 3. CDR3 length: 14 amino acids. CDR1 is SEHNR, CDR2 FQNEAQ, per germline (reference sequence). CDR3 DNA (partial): TGTGCCAGCGGGACAGTGACGAACACCGGGGAG. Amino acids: CASGTVTNTGE. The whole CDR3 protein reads CASGTVTNTGELFF.

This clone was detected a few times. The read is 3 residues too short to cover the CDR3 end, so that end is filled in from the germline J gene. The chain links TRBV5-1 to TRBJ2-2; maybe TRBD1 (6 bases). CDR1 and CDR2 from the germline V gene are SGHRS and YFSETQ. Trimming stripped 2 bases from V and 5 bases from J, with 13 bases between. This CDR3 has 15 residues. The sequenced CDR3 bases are TGCGCCAGCAGCTTATATCAGGGGAGAACCGGGGAG. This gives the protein CASSLYQGRTGE. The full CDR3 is CASSLYQGRTGELFF.

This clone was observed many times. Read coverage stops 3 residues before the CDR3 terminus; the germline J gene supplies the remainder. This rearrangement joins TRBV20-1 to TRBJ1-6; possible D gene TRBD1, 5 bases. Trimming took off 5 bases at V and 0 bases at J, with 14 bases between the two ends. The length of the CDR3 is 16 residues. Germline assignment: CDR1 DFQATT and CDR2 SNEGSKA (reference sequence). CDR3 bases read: TGCAGTGCTCGCGGGGGAGAGAGCTCCTATAATTCACCC. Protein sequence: CSARGGESSYNSP. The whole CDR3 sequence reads CSARGGESSYNSPLHF.

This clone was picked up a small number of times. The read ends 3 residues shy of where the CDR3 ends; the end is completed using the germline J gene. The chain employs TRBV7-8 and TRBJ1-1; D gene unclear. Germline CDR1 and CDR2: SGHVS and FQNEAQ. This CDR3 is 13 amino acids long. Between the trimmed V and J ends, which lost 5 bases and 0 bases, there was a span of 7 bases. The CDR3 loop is CASSRRLNTEAFF. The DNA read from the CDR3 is TGTGCCAGCAGCCGAAGGTTGAACACTGAA. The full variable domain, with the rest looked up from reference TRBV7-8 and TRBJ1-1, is GAGVSQSPRYKVAKRGQDVALRCDPISGHVSLFWYQQALGQGPEFLTYFQNEAQLDKSGLPSDRFFAERPEGSVSTLKIQRTQQEDSAVYLCASSRRLNTEAFFGQGTRLTVV.

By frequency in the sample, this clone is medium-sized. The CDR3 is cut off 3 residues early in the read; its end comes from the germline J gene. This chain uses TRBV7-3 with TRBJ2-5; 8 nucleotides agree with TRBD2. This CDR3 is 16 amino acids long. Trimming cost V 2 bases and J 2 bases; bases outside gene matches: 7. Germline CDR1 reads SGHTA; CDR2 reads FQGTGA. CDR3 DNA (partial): TGTGCCAGCAGCTTATCCAGCGGGGGAATACAAGAGACC. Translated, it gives CASSLSSGGIQET. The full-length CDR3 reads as CASSLSSGGIQETQYF.

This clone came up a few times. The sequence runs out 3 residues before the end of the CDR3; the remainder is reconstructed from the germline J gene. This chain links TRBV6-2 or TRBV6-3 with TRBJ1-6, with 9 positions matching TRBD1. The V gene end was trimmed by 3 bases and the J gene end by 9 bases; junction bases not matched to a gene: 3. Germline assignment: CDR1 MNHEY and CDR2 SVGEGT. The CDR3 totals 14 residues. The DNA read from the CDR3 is TGTGCCAGCAGTTATGTGGGACAGGGTTCACCC. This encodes CASSYVGQGSP. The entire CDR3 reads CASSYVGQGSPLHF.

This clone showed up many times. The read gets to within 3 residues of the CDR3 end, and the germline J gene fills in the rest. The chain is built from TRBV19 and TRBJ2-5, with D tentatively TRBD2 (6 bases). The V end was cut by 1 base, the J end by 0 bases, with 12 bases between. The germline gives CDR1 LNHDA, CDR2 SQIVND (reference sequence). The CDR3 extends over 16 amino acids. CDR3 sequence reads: CASSIGGTGYQETQYF. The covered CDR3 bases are TGTGCCAGTAGTATAGGGGGGACTGGGTACCAAGAGACC.

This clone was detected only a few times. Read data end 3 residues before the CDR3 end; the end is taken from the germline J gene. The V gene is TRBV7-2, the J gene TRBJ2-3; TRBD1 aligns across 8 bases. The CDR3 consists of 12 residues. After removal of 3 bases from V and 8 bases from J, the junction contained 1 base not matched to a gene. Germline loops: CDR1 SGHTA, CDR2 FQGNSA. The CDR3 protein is CASSFDRGTQYF. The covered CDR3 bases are TGTGCCAGCAGCTTCGACAGGGGTACG.

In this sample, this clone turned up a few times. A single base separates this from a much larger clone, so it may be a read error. Partial CDR3 DNA: TGTGCCAGCAGCTTAGGACAGGGGATCTATGGC. Protein: CASSLGQGIYG. The complete CDR3 protein is CASSLGQGIYGYTF. The chain has TRBV7-9 and TRBJ1-2; 8 bases are shared with TRBD1. Read coverage stops 3 residues before the CDR3 terminus; the germline J gene supplies the remainder. The V gene end was trimmed by 1 base and the J gene end by 4 bases; junction bases not matched to a gene: 2. The germline gives CDR1 SEHNR, CDR2 FQNEAQ (reference sequence). The CDR3 spans 14 residues.

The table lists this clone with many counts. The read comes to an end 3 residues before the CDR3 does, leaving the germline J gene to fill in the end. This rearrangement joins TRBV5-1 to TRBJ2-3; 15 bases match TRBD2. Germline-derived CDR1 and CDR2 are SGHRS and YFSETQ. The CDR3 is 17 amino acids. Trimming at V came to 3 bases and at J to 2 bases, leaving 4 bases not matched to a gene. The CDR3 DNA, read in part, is TGCGCCAGCAGCTCTGGACTAGCGGGAGGGTTCACAGATACG. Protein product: CASSSGLAGGFTDT. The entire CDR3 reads CASSSGLAGGFTDTQYF.

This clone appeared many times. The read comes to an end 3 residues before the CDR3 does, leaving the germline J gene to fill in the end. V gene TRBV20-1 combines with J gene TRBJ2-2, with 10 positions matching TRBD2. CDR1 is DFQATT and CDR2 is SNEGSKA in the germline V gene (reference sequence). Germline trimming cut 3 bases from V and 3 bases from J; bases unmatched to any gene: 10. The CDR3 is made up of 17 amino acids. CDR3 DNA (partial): TGCAGTGCTAGTCCCTCTGGAAGCGGGAGGGACACCGGGGAG. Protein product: CSASPSGSGRDTGE. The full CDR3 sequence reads CSASPSGSGRDTGELFF.

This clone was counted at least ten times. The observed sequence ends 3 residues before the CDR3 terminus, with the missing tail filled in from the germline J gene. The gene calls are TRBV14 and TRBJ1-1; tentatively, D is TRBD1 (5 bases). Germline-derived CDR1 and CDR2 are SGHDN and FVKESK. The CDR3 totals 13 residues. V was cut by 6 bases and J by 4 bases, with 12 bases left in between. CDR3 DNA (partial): TGTGCCAGCAGGGACCCCGGGGGCACTGAA. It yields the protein CASRDPGGTE. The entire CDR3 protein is CASRDPGGTEAFF. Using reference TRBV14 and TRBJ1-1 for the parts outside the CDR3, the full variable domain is EAGVTQFPSHSVIEKGQTVTLRCDPISGHDNLYWYRRVMGKEIKFLLHFVKESKQDESGMPNNRFLAERTGGTYSTLKVQPAELEDSGVYFCASRDPGGTEAFFGQGTRLTVV.

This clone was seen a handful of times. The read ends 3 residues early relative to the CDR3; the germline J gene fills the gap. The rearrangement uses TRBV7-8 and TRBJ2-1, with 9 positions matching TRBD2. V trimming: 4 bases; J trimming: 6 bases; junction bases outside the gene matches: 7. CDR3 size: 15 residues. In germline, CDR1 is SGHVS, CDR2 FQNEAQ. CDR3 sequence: CASSSGTSPTNEQFF. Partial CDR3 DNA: TGTGCCAGCAGCTCCGGGACTAGCCCTACCAATGAG.

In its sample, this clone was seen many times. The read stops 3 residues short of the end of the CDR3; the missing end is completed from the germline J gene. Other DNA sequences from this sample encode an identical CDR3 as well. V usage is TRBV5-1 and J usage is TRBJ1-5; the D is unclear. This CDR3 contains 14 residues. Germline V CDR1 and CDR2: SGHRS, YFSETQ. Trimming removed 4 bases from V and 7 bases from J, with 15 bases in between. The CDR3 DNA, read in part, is TGCGCCAGCAGCCCGGGTTCCAGTGGCCAGCCC. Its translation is CASSPGSSGQP. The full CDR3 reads CASSPGSSGQPQHF.

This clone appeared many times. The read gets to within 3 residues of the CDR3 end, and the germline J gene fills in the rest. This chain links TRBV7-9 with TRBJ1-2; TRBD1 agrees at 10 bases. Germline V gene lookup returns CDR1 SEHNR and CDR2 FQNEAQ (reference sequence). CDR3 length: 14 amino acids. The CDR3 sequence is CASTHSGTGVGYTF. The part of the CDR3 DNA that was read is TGTGCCAGCACCCACTCCGGGACAGGGGTCGGC.

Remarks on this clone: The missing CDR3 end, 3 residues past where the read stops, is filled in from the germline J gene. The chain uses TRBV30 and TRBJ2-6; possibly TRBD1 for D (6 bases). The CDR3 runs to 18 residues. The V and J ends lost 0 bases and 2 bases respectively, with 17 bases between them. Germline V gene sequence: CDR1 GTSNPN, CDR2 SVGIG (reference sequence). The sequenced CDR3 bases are TGTGCCTGGAGTGTGAGAGGCAGGGGTTTCACTGGGGCCAACGTC. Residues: CAWSVRGRGFTGANV. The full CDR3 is CAWSVRGRGFTGANVLTF.

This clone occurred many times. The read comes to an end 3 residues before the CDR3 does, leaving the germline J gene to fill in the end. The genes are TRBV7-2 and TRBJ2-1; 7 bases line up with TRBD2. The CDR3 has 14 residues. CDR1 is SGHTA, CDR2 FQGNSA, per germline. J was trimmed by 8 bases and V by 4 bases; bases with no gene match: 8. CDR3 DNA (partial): TGTGCCAGCAGCTCACCGCTAGCGGCGGATGAG. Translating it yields CASSSPLAADE. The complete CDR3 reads CASSSPLAADEQFF.

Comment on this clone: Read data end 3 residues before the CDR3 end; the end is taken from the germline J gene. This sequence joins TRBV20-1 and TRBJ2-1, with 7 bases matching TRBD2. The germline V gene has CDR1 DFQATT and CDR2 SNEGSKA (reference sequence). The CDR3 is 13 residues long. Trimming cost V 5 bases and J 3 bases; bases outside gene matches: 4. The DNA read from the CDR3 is TGCAGTGCTTTGAGCGGGGTCTACAATGAG. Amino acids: CSALSGVYNE. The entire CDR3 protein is CSALSGVYNEQFF.

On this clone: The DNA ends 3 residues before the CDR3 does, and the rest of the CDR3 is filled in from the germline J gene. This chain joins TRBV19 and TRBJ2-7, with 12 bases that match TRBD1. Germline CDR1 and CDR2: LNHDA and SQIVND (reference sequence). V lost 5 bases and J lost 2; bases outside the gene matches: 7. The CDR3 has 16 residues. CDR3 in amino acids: CASSPGTGGLTYEQYF. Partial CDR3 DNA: TGTGCCAGTAGTCCCGGGACAGGGGGCCTTACCTACGAG.

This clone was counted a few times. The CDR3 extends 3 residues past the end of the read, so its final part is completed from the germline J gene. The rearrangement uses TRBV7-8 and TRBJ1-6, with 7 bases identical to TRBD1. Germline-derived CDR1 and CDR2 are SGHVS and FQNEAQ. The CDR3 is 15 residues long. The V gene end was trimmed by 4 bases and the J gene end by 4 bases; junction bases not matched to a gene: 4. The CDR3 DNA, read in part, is TGTGCCAGCAGCTCGTGGGACAGTTATAATTCACCC. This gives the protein CASSSWDSYNSP. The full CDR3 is CASSSWDSYNSPLHF.

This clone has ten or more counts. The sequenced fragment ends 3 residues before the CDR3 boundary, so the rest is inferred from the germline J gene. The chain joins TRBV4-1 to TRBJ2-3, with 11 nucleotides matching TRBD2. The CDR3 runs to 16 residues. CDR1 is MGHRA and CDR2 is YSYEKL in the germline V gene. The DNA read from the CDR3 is TGCGCCAGCAGCCTAGGGAATAGCGGGGGGGTACATCCG. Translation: CASSLGNSGGVHP. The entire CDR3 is CASSLGNSGGVHPQYF.

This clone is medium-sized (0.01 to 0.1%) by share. CDR3 protein: CASSPNRVYGYTF. The part of the CDR3 DNA that was read is TGTGCCAGCAGCCCCAACAGGGTCTATGGC. This chain connects TRBV7-2 to TRBJ1-2, with D perhaps TRBD1 (6 bases). Sequencing ends 3 residues short of the CDR3 end; the germline J gene provides the rest. Per germline, CDR1 SGHTA and CDR2 FQGNSA. V dropped 5 bases and J dropped 4 bases, with 11 bases sitting between them. The CDR3 length is 13 residues. Variable domain in full (rest from reference TRBV7-2 and TRBJ1-2): GAGVSQSPSNKVTEKGKDVELRCDPISGHTALYWYRQSLGQGLEFLIYFQGNSAPDKSGLPSDRFSAERTGGSVSTLTIQRTQQEDSAVYLCASSPNRVYGYTFGSGTRLTVV.

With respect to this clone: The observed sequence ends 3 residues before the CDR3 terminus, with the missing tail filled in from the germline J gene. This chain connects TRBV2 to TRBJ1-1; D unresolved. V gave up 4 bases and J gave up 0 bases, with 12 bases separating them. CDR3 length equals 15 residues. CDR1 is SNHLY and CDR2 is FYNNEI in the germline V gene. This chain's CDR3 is CASSARSFMNTEAFF. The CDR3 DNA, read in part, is TGTGCCAGCAGTGCCAGGAGTTTCATGAACACTGAA. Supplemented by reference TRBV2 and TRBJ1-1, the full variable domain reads EPEVTQTPSHQVTQMGQEVILRCVPISNHLYFYWYRQILGQKVEFLVSFYNNEISEKSEIFDDQFSVERPDGSNFTLKIRSTKLEDSAMYFCASSARSFMNTEAFFGQGTRLTVV.

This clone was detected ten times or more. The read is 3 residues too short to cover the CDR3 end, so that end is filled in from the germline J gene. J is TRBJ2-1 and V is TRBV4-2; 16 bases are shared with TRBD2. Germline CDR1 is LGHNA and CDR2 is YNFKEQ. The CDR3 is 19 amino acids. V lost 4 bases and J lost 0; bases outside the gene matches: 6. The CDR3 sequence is CASSPSGLAGGSSYNEQFF. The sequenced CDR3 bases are TGTGCCAGCAGCCCCTCGGGACTAGCGGGAGGGAGCTCCTACAATGAG.

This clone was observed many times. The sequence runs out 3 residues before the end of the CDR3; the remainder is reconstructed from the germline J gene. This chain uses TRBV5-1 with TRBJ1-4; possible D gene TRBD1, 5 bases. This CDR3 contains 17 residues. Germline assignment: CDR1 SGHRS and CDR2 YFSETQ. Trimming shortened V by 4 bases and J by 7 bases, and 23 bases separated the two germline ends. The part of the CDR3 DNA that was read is TGCGCCAGCAGCCTTGCCCTTTTGGGGGGAAGAGGTGAAAAA. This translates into CASSLALLGGRGEK. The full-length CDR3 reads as CASSLALLGGRGEKLFF.

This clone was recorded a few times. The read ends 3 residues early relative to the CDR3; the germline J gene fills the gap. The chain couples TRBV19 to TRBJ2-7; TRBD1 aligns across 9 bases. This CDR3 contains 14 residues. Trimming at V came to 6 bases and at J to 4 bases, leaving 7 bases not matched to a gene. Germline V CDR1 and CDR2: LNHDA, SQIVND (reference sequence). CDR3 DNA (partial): TGTGCCAGTAGCCGAGGACAGGGGTTGTACGAG. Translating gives CASSRGQGLYE. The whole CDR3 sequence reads CASSRGQGLYEQYF. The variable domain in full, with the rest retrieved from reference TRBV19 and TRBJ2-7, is DGGITQSPKYLFRKEGQNVTLSCEQNLNHDAMYWYRQDPGQGLRLIYYSQIVNDFQKGDIAEGYSVSREKKESFPLTVTSAQKNPTAFYLCASSRGQGLYEQYFGPGTRLTVT.